This T cell receptor beta chain was sequenced in a study of control samples from healthy donors and cancer patients. Here immunoSEQ multiplex PCR was the method, and the copy in TCRdb shows in-frame clones only, minus some. This sample yields under 450,000 clones, of which around 90% are seen a single time; 5.5% to 7.5% belongs to the top ten. V shed 2 bases, J shed 5 bases, and the junction held 10 bases outside the gene matches. The CDR3 loop spans 16 amino acids. CDR1 MNHEY and CDR2 SMNVEV come from the germline V gene (reference sequence). The chain uses TRBV27 and TRBJ2-5; 8 bases match TRBD1. The TCR comes from a man between 40 and 49 years old with head and neck cancer. Sequenced: PBMCs. The CDR3 bases are TGTGCCAGCAGTTTACGAGGGCCAGGGGGCGGGGAGACCCAGTACTTC. Encoded protein: CASSLRGPGGGETQYF.